This TCR beta chain was captured by sequencing in a study of blood T cell repertoires in COVID-19. Whole-study context: Specimens from acute and convalescent COVID-19 originated in the United States, Italy and Spain. The analysed material was cDNA or gDNA that came from T cells, B-cell-depleted T cells, or PBMCs.

Per the study methods: Estimation of nucleated cell counts was performed using reference gene primer amplification. Profiling relied on immunoSEQ multiplex PCR, and the TCRdb table lists in-frame clones only, not all of them. That table is the source of V, J and clone size, and D and trimming were worked out from the DNA. This table holds roughly 230,000 clones, about 85% found once. The CDR3 has 15 amino acids. Germline CDR1 and CDR2: MNHEY and SVGAGI. The ends lost 7 bases at V and 2 bases at J; junction bases unmatched: 10. The source is a man in his sixties or seventies with acute or convalescent COVID-19. Source material: peripheral blood. The J gene is TRBJ1-1, the V gene TRBV6-5; 7 nucleotides agree with TRBD1. The CDR3 reads CASKKSGTVNTEAFF. DNA of the CDR3: TGTGCCAGCAAAAAGTCCGGGACAGTAAACACTGAAGCTTTCTTT.